This entry is about one T cell receptor (beta chain). The sample originates from a study of blood T cell repertoires in COVID-19. Background on the study: Material from acute and convalescent COVID-19 was sourced from the United States, Italy and Spain. The cDNA or gDNA used as material had been derived from T cells, B-cell-depleted T cells, or PBMCs.

In the authors' methods: Using reference gene primer amplification, nucleated cell counts were estimated. Measured with immunoSEQ multiplex PCR; TCRdb has only the in-frame clones, and not every one. D and trimming come from the DNA, and the V and J calls and clone size come from that table. The table includes 150,000 to 200,000 clones, over 75% detected once. The origin of this receptor is an older man with acute or convalescent COVID-19. The specimen sequenced was peripheral blood.

The CDR3 DNA follows: TGTGCCAGCAGTAAGAGAGACAGGGTCAAGGATACGCAGTATTTT. Protein product: CASSKRDRVKDTQYF. V and J are TRBV6-5 and TRBJ2-3, with TRBD1 matching over 7 bases. Germline lookup yields CDR1 MNHEY and CDR2 SVGAGI. V gave up 5 bases and J gave up 6 bases; unmatched junction bases: 11. The length of the CDR3 is 15 residues.